This T cell receptor (beta chain) was captured in a study of siplizumab effects on memory and regulatory T cells. The table came from immunoSEQ multiplex PCR; TCRdb's copy has only in-frame clones and leaves some out. Altogether tens of thousands of clones are present, 94% being singletons, with the ten largest covering roughly 0.29%. Study observations and caveats: In the presence of siplizumab, alloreactive sequences traceable to unstimulated CD4+ memory cells were significantly reduced. A major contribution to the alloresponse seemed to be made by naive T cells, which seemed more diverse than memory cells. Sequences below about 10^-5 frequency were poorly captured, and few alloreactive clones mapped to unstimulated subsets.

The J segment lost 5 bases and the V segment lost 2 bases, leaving 10 bases of the junction unmatched. CDR1 and CDR2 from the germline V gene are MNHEY and SVGAGI. The CDR3 contains 16 residues. On this clone: As yet, its antigen is unknown.

The sample comprised non-Treg CD4+ T cells sorted from blood. This sequence joins TRBV6-5 and TRBJ2-7, with 9 positions matching TRBD1. The TCR originated in a human donor in good health. CDR3 nucleotide sequence: TGTGCCAGCAGTTACACCGTCCCGGACAGGGGCCACGAGCAGTACTTC. It encodes CASSYTVPDRGHEQYF.